This T cell receptor (beta chain) appears in the sequencing data of a study of vaccination effects on CD4 cells after COVID-19. Study in general: After vaccination, samples were taken early and late from a few convalescent patients. After the second dose, samples were taken at median day 72.

Before sequencing took place, the ViraFEST assay used viral peptide pools to expand antigen-specific CD4+ T cells. Subsequent to a culture period of around eleven days, CD4+ T cells were isolated. PCR confirmed that the person was infected with SARS-CoV-2 between March and December 2020. Each participant was given two doses of one vaccine (BNT162b2 or mRNA-1273). Study results and caveats: Whether induced by infection or by vaccine, clones showed marked clonal contraction late after vaccination.

Sequencing used immunoSEQ multiplex PCR; TCRdb keeps in-frame clones, though not all of them. In the table there are more than 15,000 clones, around 74% of which are singletons. Trimming cost V 5 bases and J 3 bases, with 14 bases left between them. The CDR3 spans 15 residues. Looked up from germline, CDR1 is MNHEY and CDR2 is SVGEGT. In its sample, this clone ranks as large. The antigen remains undetermined. Here the sequenced sample was CD4+ T cells from PBMCs cultured with SARS-CoV-2 spike peptides, taken after COVID-19 vaccination. The gene calls are TRBV6-2 or TRBV6-3 and TRBJ1-5, with a weak D call TRBD1 (6 bases). The clonotype originates from a human donor who had a prior SARS-CoV-2 infection. Written as DNA, the CDR3 is TGTGCCAGCAGTCTCGCAGGGGAGGTCAATCAGCCCCAGCATTTT. Its protein product is CASSLAGEVNQPQHF.